Listed here are 27 T cell receptor beta chains from one sample, sequenced in a study of blood T cells in healthy people across ages. For the second PCR, which ran for about 6 to 11 cycles, a sample-barcoded 5' primer and a J-beta primer mix were used. In TCRdb, the 5' RACE reads were re-called with MiXCR into one record per CDR3 protein. The sample consists of more than 500,000 distinct CDR3 sequences, about 25% of them appearing once. Sequenced sample: blood. These receptors were taken from a woman in her sixties or seventies in good health.

The chain uses TRBV29-1 and TRBJ2-5; possible D gene TRBD1, 5 bases. Trimming took off 1 base at V and 2 bases at J, with 17 bases between the two ends. The length of the CDR3 is 16 residues. Germline assignment: CDR1 SQVTM and CDR2 ANQGSEA. CDR3 bases: TGCAGCGTTGAAGCCCCCTGGGGCCCTATACAAGAGACCCAGTACTTC. Amino acid sequence: CSVEAPWGPIQETQYF.

V is TRBV7-9 and J is TRBJ1-2, with a tentative D call TRBD1 (6 bases). The CDR3 contains 12 residues. From germline, CDR1 is SEHNR and CDR2 FQNEAQ (reference sequence). Trimming stripped 2 bases from V and 12 bases from J, with 13 bases between. This CDR3 is CASSLNGQMNTF. The CDR3 DNA reads TGTGCCAGCAGCTTAAATGGACAGATGAACACCTTC. Full variable domain (remainder filled in from reference TRBV7-9 and TRBJ1-2): DTGVSQNPRHKITKRGQNVTFRCDPISEHNRLYWYRQTLGQGPEFLTYFQNEAQLEKSRLLSDRFSAERPKGSFSTLEIQRTEQGDSAMYLCASSLNGQMNTFGSGTRLTVV.

This clonotype was observed a few times. The genes are TRBV12-3 or TRBV12-4 and TRBJ1-4; 7 bases line up with TRBD1. V dropped 4 bases and J dropped 5; count of bases not matched to a gene: 7. This CDR3 comprises 15 residues. The CDR3 region has the DNA TGTGCCAGCAGTTCTTGGGACAGCCGGAATGAAAAACTGTTTTTT. Its protein product is CASSSWDSRNEKLFF.

In its sample, this clonotype was seen a few times. V and J are TRBV24-1 and TRBJ2-5; unclear D gene. Germline V gene lookup returns CDR1 KGHDR and CDR2 SFDVKD. The V and J ends lost 6 bases and 4 bases respectively, with 17 bases between them. The CDR3 consists of 15 residues. The chain's CDR3 is CATSSGEISRETQYF. The CDR3 DNA reads as TGTGCCACCAGTTCAGGTGAAATTTCGCGAGAGACCCAGTACTTC.

This chain uses TRBV29-1 with TRBJ1-1; D is uncertain. This CDR3 is built from 13 residues. CDR1 is SQVTM, CDR2 ANQGSEA, per germline. V was trimmed by 8 bases and J by 2 bases, leaving 15 bases between them. CDR3 sequence: CSSLREVNTEAFF. CDR3 in DNA: TGCAGCTCCCTACGTGAGGTAAACACTGAAGCTTTCTTT.

The V and J genes are TRBV12-3 or TRBV12-4 and TRBJ1-5, with D possibly TRBD1 on 5 matching bases. This CDR3 has 16 amino acids. Trimming stripped 5 bases from V and 1 base from J, with 15 bases between. CDR3 loop: CASSLVIGGSNQPQHF. DNA for the CDR3: TGTGCCAGCAGTCTAGTGATTGGGGGGAGCAATCAGCCCCAGCATTTT.

This clonotype was observed a handful of times. The rearrangement links TRBV6-2 or TRBV6-3 to TRBJ2-7; no clear D gene. This CDR3 region has 13 residues. Germline V gives CDR1 MNHEY, CDR2 SVGEGT. V was clipped by 4 bases and J by 2 bases, with 9 bases between them. Here the CDR3 reads CASSSVGTYEQYF. The CDR3 nucleotides read TGTGCCAGCAGTTCGGTGGGGACCTACGAGCAGTACTTC.

The rearrangement uses TRBV20-1 and TRBJ2-3; possible D gene TRBD2, 5 bases. With 3 bases removed from V and 0 bases from J, the gap between germline ends came to 10 bases. Germline V lookup: CDR1 DFQATT, CDR2 SNEGSKA (reference sequence). CDR3 size: 14 residues. This CDR3 is CSASDGVSTDTQYF. The CDR3, as DNA: TGCAGTGCTAGCGACGGGGTTAGCACAGATACGCAGTATTTT.

This clonotype was seen at least ten times. Sequence at one end of the junction differs from germline and may be a read error. This chain joins TRBV5-1 and TRBJ2-7; tentative D call: TRBD1 (5 bases). CDR3 length: 12 amino acids. CDR1 SGHRS and CDR2 YFSETQ come from the germline V gene. In DNA form, the CDR3 reads TGTGCCAGCAGCTTTCAGGGCTACGAGCAGTACTTC. It specifies CASSFQGYEQYF.

There are a few counts of this clonotype. The gene calls are TRBV6-6 and TRBJ1-4; 9 nucleotides match TRBD1. CDR1 and CDR2 from the germline V gene are MNHNY and SVGAGI (reference sequence). The CDR3 runs 17 residues. With V trimmed by 5 bases and J by 0 bases, 7 bases remained unmatched. The CDR3 DNA is TGTGCCAGCAGTACAGGACAGGGGACTGCAACTAATGAAAAACTGTTTTTT. It yields the protein CASSTGQGTATNEKLFF.

This chain connects TRBV30 to TRBJ1-4, with D possibly being TRBD1 (5 bases). This CDR3 comprises 14 residues. Germline CDR1 and CDR2: GTSNPN and SVGIG (reference sequence). V lost 4 bases and J 6 bases, leaving 15 bases between the germline ends. Written as DNA, the CDR3 is TGTGCCTGGACCCGGGACCTAGAGGATGAAAAACTGTTTTTT. Residues: CAWTRDLEDEKLFF. The full variable domain, completed using reference TRBV30 and TRBJ1-4, is SQTIHQWPATLVQPVGSPLSLECTVEGTSNPNLYWYRQAAGRGLQLLFYSVGIGQISSEVPQNLSASRPQDRQFILSSKKLLLSDSGFYLCAWTRDLEDEKLFFGSGTQLSVL.

This sequence joins TRBV4-1 and TRBJ2-5; either TRBD1 or TRBD2 may fit D (5 bases each). The length of the CDR3 is 17 residues. Germline values: CDR1 MGHRA, CDR2 YSYEKL. V was clipped by 1 base and J by 1 base, with 16 bases between them. CDR3 DNA sequence: TGCGCCAGCAGCCAAGGTTCGAAGGGACCCCTCCAAGAGACCCAGTACTTC. It specifies CASSQGSKGPLQETQYF.

This clonotype was counted between two and nine times. This rearrangement joins TRBV7-2 to TRBJ2-1; D gene uncertain. In germline, CDR1 is SGHTA, CDR2 FQGNSA. Trimming pared 7 bases from V and 3 bases from J, leaving 4 bases between. The CDR3 is 11 amino acids. The CDR3 DNA reads TGTGCCAGCAATTACTACAATGAGCAGTTCTTC. Translation gives CASNYYNEQFF.

This clonotype showed up just a few times. The genes are TRBV28 and TRBJ1-1, with D possibly TRBD1 on 5 matching bases. The CDR3 is made up of 13 amino acids. Germline CDR1 MDHEN, CDR2 SYDVKM. The V and J ends lost 8 bases and 10 bases respectively, with 20 bases between them. CDR3 bases: TGTGCCAGCGGAATACACCGCCAGGGCGGAGCTTTCTTT. Translating gives CASGIHRQGGAFF. Drawing the rest from reference TRBV28 and TRBJ1-1, the complete variable domain is DVKVTQSSRYLVKRTGEKVFLECVQDMDHENMFWYRQDPGLGLRLIYFSYDVKMKEKGDIPEGYSVSREKKERFSLILESASTNQTSMYLCASGIHRQGGAFFGQGTRLTVV.

The sample holds a few counts of this clonotype. The chain couples TRBV5-1 to TRBJ2-3, with TRBD1 matching 8 bases. Germline lookup yields CDR1 SGHRS and CDR2 YFSETQ. V trimming: 4 bases; J trimming: 4 bases; junction bases outside the gene matches: 17. This CDR3 contains 18 residues. The CDR3 is CASSHRPGPGQVADTQYF. The DNA of the CDR3 is TGCGCCAGCAGCCACCGTCCAGGGCCGGGACAGGTTGCAGATACGCAGTATTTT.

This clonotype was picked up a small number of times. The chain links TRBV7-2 to TRBJ2-1; the D gene is possibly TRBD2 (7 bases). TRBJ2-7 matches the DNA end more closely, so the J call is doubtful. The CDR3 spans 14 residues. CDR1 is SGHTA and CDR2 is FQGNSA in the germline V gene. The CDR3 DNA reads as TGTGCCAGCAGCTTAGCGGGGGGGCTTGTGGAGCAGTACTTC. The encoded protein is CASSLAGGLVEQYF.

The rearrangement uses TRBV20-1 and TRBJ1-5, with D unclear. Per the germline V gene, CDR1 is DFQATT and CDR2 is SNEGSKA (reference sequence). V was cut by 0 bases and J by 5 bases, with 11 bases left in between. The CDR3 consists of 14 residues. The CDR3 region has the DNA TGCAGTGCTAGAGATAGAAGGGCGTATCAGCCCCAGCATTTT. It codes for CSARDRRAYQPQHF.

V gene TRBV7-8 combines with J gene TRBJ1-4; D perhaps matches TRBD1 (5 bases). Germline CDR1 reads SGHVS; CDR2 reads FQNEAQ. The CDR3 is 16 amino acids. V was pared by 5 bases and J by 1 base, with 14 bases between. The CDR3 region is CASSKRDPGTNEKLFF. CDR3 nucleotides: TGTGCCAGCAGCAAACGGGACCCCGGAACTAATGAAAAACTGTTTTTT.

About this clonotype itself: A much larger clone sits a single nucleotide away, making a read error possible. This rearrangement joins TRBV12-3 or TRBV12-4 to TRBJ2-5; 9 positions agree with TRBD1. After removal of 1 base from V and 11 bases from J, the junction contained 14 bases not matched to a gene. There are 16 residues in the CDR3. CDR3 coding DNA: TGTGCCAGCAGTTTAGAGGGACAGGGAACCTCCTACGGGCAGTACTTC. The encoded protein is CASSLEGQGTSYGQYF.

V gene TRBV7-3 combines with J gene TRBJ2-6, with no clear D. Germline V gene data show CDR1 as SGHTA and CDR2 as FQGTGA. Trimming removed 0 bases at V and 1 base at J, with 7 bases between. The CDR3 loop spans 16 amino acids. The CDR3 is CASSLTFLSGANVLTF. CDR3 nucleotides: TGTGCCAGCAGCTTAACGTTCCTGTCTGGGGCCAACGTCCTGACTTTC.

This chain connects TRBV2 to TRBJ2-3; TRBD2 aligns across 9 bases. CDR3 size: 17 residues. With V trimmed by 7 bases and J by 0 bases, 11 bases remained unmatched. Germline V gene data show CDR1 as SNHLY and CDR2 as FYNNEI. The CDR3 bases are TGTGCCAGCAAAAATAGGGCTAGCGGGGTTAGCACAGATACGCAGTATTTT. It codes for CASKNRASGVSTDTQYF.

This clonotype was observed a handful of times. The chain is built from TRBV7-9 and TRBJ2-5, with TRBD2 identical over 8 bases. The CDR3 has 15 residues. The V segment lost 6 bases and the J segment 5 bases; nucleotides outside the gene matches: 11. From germline, CDR1 is SEHNR and CDR2 FQNEAQ (reference sequence). The chain's CDR3 is CASSSPRTSWETQYF. The CDR3 nucleotides are TGTGCCAGCAGTTCGCCTAGGACTAGCTGGGAGACCCAGTACTTC.

The chain employs TRBV7-2 and TRBJ1-4; D might be TRBD1 (6 bases). This CDR3 comprises 15 residues. Trimming took 1 base from V and 3 from J, leaving 9 bases between them. CDR1 and CDR2 from the germline V gene are SGHTA and FQGNSA. DNA for the CDR3: TGTGCCAGCAGCTTAGGAAGGGGGGCTAATGAAAAACTGTTTTTT. It specifies CASSLGRGANEKLFF.

This clonotype was seen a few times. The rearrangement uses TRBV4-3 and TRBJ2-2, with D tentatively TRBD1 (6 bases). CDR3 length equals 17 residues. Germline CDR1 and CDR2: LGHNA and YSLEER. Trimming left V 0 bases short and J 5 bases short, with 16 bases between. Here the CDR3 DNA reads TGCGCCAGCAGCCAAGATTATCTGGGGGCAAGGACCGGGGAGCTGTTTTTT. Protein: CASSQDYLGARTGELFF.

This clonotype has just a few counts. The gene calls are TRBV6-2 or TRBV6-3 and TRBJ2-1; 11 nucleotides line up with TRBD2. This CDR3 is 18 amino acids long. Germline lookup yields CDR1 MNHEY and CDR2 SVGEGT. The trim removed 4 bases at V and 4 bases at J, leaving 12 bases unmatched. The CDR3 region is CASSSPSGGQISYNEQFF. CDR3 nucleotide sequence: TGTGCCAGCAGTTCCCCTAGCGGGGGGCAAATTTCTTACAATGAGCAGTTCTTC.

In its sample, this clonotype was seen a few times. The chain employs TRBV7-8 and TRBJ1-5; maybe TRBD1 (6 bases). This CDR3 comprises 17 residues. Trimming took off 1 base at V and 0 bases at J, with 13 bases between the two ends. Looked up from germline, CDR1 is SGHVS and CDR2 is FQNEAQ. The CDR3 bases are TGTGCCAGCAGCTTAGGGGGGGGACATGATAGCAATCAGCCCCAGCATTTT. As protein: CASSLGGGHDSNQPQHF.

The chain carries TRBV12-3 or TRBV12-4 and TRBJ2-6; 8 positions match TRBD1. The CDR3 length is 15 residues. Losses at the gene ends were 8 bases for V and 2 bases for J; bases not matched to a gene: 5. CDR3 sequence (DNA): TGTGCCAGCGGGTCGACAGGGGCTGGGGCCAACGTCCTGACTTTC. Its translation: CASGSTGAGANVLTF.